This TCR beta chain was recovered during a study of PD-1 blockade in classical Hodgkin lymphoma (dated by TCRdb to the early 2020s). As for the study more broadly: Nivolumab dosing was 3 mg/kg intravenously every 2 weeks, continuing until either disease progression or unacceptable toxicity. The study used CyTOF and TCR beta sequencing to define a peripheral blood immune signature of response to PD-1 blockade in classical Hodgkin lymphoma. What the study reported, not specific to this receptor: Diversity was lower in patients who began nivolumab less than 1 year after ASCT, so these patients were left out of later analyses to avoid confounding by immune reconstitution. By C4D1, a significant rise was seen in CD4+ TCR diversity but not in CD8+ TCR diversity (p=0.0027 vs p=0.16), and the rise was most apparent among complete responders (p=0.02). Baseline TCR diversity was reported to be lower in newly diagnosed patients than in healthy donors and to be lower still in relapsed/refractory patients. Trial patients with a complete response had baseline diversity similar to that of newly diagnosed patients, while partial responders and progressors had significantly lower diversity. The study covered only a single clinical trial cohort, and the causes of the repertoire differences, possibly disease activity or prior therapy, were still not defined.

Genomic DNA was extracted with the Qiagen DNeasy kit from unsorted PBMCs and from negatively selected CD4+ and CD8+ fractions. TCR beta CDR3 regions were amplified by immunoSEQ multiplex PCR using primers annealing to V and J segments. A synthetic immune receptor repertoire was used to minimize amplification bias, and any residual bias was removed computationally once sequencing was done. Per the original workflow: Custom Python scripts were used to quantify repertoire diversity as the Shannon entropy index. Unsorted, CD4+ and CD8+ repertoires were analyzed separately, except in combined analyses where CD4+ and CD8+ sequences were merged in silico. A clone was considered expanded if an increase in frequency of at least 2-fold after treatment relative to C1D1 was found, and a pseudocount of 0.5 was applied to clones undetected at baseline. Singleton clones were defined as clones with 0 or 1 copy at C1D1, and non-singleton clones were defined as clones with 2 or more copies. Clones expanded in unsorted samples were annotated as CD4+, CD8+ or unknown by matching protein sequences in sorted samples from the same patient. Wilcoxon tests on paired samples were used to test diversity changes from C1D1 to C4D1. TCRdb retrieved this table from immuneACCESS and kept in-frame rearrangements only. Not all clones are present; in checked studies, unresolved V genes account for under half, and no reason is known for the remainder. V and J calls and clone size are copied from that table; D and trimming were computed from the DNA. The sample table holds approximately 19,000 clones, of which around 90% were seen once. About 5% of the sample is taken by the ten largest.

As for this clone: Its antigen is not yet known. Base qualities are not provided; no much larger clone lies one nucleotide away.

The intended sense of this specimen's time point label: cycle 4 day 1 (C4D1), after five to seven weeks of nivolumab. Relapse after autologous stem cell transplantation had occurred in all trial patients, and cohorts A, B and C were distinguished by prior brentuximab vedotin exposure. Using a Miltenyi CD8+ T cell isolation kit, CD8+ T cells were purified from thawed PBMCs through magnetic negative selection. The trial cohort included more than 55 patients with relapsed/refractory classical Hodgkin lymphoma, and each patient had a best overall response of complete response, partial response or progressive disease. Single-agent nivolumab was administered to trial patients in the multi-cohort phase II CheckMate 205 trial. An independent review committee assessed best overall response using the 2007 International Working Group response criteria. Trial PBMCs were collected immediately before nivolumab initiation (C1D1) and during therapy at cycle 2 day 1 and cycle 4 day 1. Peripheral blood was collected in 8 mL Vacutainer Cell Preparation Tubes, from which PBMCs were isolated by centrifugation and then cryopreserved. Purified CD4+ and CD8+ fractions were prepared only for cases in which an additional PBMC sample was available. Magnetically labelled cells were removed on LS columns in a quadroMACS separator, and the flow-through was collected as the purified fraction.

Unmatched junction bases come to 5, with V trimmed by 4 bases and J by 1 base. From the cysteine through the phenylalanine, the CDR3 covers 16 amino acids. Just the 48-base CDR3 DNA is kept, in frame starting at base 1. CDR1 and CDR2 are drawn from the germline V gene (reference sequence): SGHNT, YYREEE. The sequence links TRBV5-4 to TRBJ2-1; 10 nucleotides in the junction match TRBD1. This TCR derives from a human donor with classical Hodgkin lymphoma. Source: CD8+ T cells from blood, taken before the fourth cycle of nivolumab. The DNA is TGTGCCAGCAGCACTGACAGGGGGCCGTCCTACAATGAGCAGTTCTTC. Its translation is CASSTDRGPSYNEQFF. The CDR3, completed at both ends by the reference TRBV5-4 and TRBJ2-1 genes, gives the full variable domain ETGVTQSPTHLIKTRGQQVTLRCSSQSGHNTVSWYQQALGQGPQFIFQYYREEENGRGNFPPRFSGLQFPNYSSELNVNALELDDSALYLCASSTDRGPSYNEQFFGPGTRLTVL.